The TCR beta chain described here comes from a study of beta chain features in type 1 diabetes. Study-wide context: The patients were much like the healthy donors in age, gender and cell yields.

The whole isolated RNA underwent reverse transcription, so sequencing captured expressed TCRB transcripts. Clones were sequenced by immunoSEQ multiplex PCR, and TCRdb holds only the in-frame ones, with some missing. The table shows 500,000 to 650,000 clones, with over 10% occurring only once. This clone occurred a few times. Antigen unknown. Additional DNA sequences in this sample encode the identical CDR3. The V gene lost 0 bases and the J gene lost 4 bases, with 10 bases spanning the gap. The CDR3 is 14 amino acids. Germline CDR1 is SGHRS and CDR2 is YFSETQ. Study-level results: A moderate, significant TCRB CDR3 shortening appeared in type 1 diabetes across four CD4+ subsets. Within patients, naive, central memory and Treg TCRB repertoires seemed more similar than within healthy donors.

A single heparinised blood sample, averaging roughly 110 mL, was obtained per donor. Based on CD45RO/CCR7/CD25/CD127/CD95/CD27, CD4+ regulatory, stem cell-like memory, naive and central memory cells were sorted. The chain uses TRBV5-1 and TRBJ1-2, with D unclear. The sequence was obtained from a man aged 30 to 45 with type 1 diabetes. The sample consisted of naive CD4+ T cells from blood. In nucleotides, the CDR3 is TGCGCCAGCAGCTTGGCGCTGGAGGGCTATGGCTACACCTTC. Translating gives CASSLALEGYGYTF. Full variable domain (missing parts from reference TRBV5-1 and TRBJ1-2): KAGVTQTPRYLIKTRGQQVTLSCSPISGHRSVSWYQQTPGQGLQFLFEYFSETQRNKGNFPGRFSGRQFSNSRSEMNVSTLELGDSALYLCASSLALEGYGYTFGSGTRLTVV.